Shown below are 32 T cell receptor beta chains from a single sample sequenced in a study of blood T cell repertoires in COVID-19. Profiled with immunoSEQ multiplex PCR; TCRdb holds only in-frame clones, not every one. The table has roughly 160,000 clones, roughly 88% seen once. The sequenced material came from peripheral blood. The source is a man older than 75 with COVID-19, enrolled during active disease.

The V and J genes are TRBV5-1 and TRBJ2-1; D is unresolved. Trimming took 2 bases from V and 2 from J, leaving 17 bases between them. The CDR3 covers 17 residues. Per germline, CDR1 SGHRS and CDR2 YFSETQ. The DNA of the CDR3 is TGCGCCAGCAGCTTTACCCGTTATAATGAGGCCTACAATGAGCAGTTCTTC. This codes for CASSFTRYNEAYNEQFF.

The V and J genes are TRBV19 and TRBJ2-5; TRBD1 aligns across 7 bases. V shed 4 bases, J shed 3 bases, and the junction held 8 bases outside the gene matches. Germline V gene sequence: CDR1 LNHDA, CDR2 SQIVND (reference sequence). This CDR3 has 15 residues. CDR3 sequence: CASSTLTRGKETQYF. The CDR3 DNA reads TGTGCCAGTAGTACCTTGACCAGGGGGAAAGAGACCCAGTACTTC. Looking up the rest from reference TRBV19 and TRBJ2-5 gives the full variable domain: DGGITQSPKYLFRKEGQNVTLSCEQNLNHDAMYWYRQDPGQGLRLIYYSQIVNDFQKGDIAEGYSVSREKKESFPLTVTSAQKNPTAFYLCASSTLTRGKETQYFGPGTRLLVL.

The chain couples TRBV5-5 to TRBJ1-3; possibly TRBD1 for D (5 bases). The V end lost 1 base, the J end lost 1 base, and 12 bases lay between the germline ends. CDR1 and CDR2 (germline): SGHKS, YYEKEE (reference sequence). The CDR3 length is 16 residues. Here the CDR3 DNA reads TGTGCCAGCAGCTTGTGGGCAGGGAGGTCTGGAAACACCATATATTTT. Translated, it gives CASSLWAGRSGNTIYF.

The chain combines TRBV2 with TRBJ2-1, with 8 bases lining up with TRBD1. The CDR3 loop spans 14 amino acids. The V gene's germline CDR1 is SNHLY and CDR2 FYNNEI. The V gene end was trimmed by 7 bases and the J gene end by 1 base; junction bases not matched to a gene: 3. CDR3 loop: CASTGDRSYNEQFF. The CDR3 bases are TGTGCCAGCACTGGGGACAGGTCCTACAATGAGCAGTTCTTC.

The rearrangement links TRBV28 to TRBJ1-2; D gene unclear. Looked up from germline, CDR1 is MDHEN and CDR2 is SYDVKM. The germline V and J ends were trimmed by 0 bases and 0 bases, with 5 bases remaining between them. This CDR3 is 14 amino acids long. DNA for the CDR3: TGTGCCAGCAGTTTATGGGAGGCTAACTATGGCTACACCTTC. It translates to CASSLWEANYGYTF.

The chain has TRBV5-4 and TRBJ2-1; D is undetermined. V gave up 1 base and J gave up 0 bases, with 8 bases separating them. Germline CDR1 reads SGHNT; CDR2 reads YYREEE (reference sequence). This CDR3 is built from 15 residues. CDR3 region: CASSLTRSSYNEQFF. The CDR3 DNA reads TGTGCCAGCAGCTTGACGCGGAGCTCCTACAATGAGCAGTTCTTC.

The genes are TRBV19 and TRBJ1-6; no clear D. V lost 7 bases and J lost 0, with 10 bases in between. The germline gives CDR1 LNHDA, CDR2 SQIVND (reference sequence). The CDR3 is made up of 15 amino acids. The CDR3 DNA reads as TGTGCCAGTAAGTGGGCGAGCTCCTATAATTCACCCCTCCACTTT. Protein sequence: CASKWASSYNSPLHF.

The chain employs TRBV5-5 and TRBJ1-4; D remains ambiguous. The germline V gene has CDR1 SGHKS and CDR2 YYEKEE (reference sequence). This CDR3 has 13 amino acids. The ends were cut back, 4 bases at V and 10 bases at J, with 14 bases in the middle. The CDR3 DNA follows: TGTGCCAGCAGCCCAACAGCCTTAGGAAAACTGTTTTTT. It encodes CASSPTALGKLFF.

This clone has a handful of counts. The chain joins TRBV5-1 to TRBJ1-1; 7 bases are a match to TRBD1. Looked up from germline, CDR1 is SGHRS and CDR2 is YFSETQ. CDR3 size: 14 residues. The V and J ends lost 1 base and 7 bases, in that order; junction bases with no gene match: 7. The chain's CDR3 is CASSLRQGGGEAFF. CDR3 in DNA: TGCGCCAGCAGCTTGCGACAGGGTGGTGGTGAAGCTTTCTTT.

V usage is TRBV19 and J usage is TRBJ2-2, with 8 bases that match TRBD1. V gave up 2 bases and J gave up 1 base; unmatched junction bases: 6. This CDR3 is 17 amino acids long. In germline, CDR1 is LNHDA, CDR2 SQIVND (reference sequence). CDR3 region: CASSISPGTGNTGELFF. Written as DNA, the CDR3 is TGTGCCAGTAGTATATCCCCCGGGACAGGGAACACCGGGGAGCTGTTTTTT.

The CDR3 region has the DNA TGTGCCATCAGGGAGACAGGCGGGGGTCAGCCCCAGCATTTT. Its protein product is CAIRETGGGQPQHF. This chain connects TRBV10-3 to TRBJ1-5; possibly TRBD1 for D (6 bases). Germline CDR1 and CDR2: ENHRY and SYGVKD. Trimming removed 6 bases at V and 6 bases at J, with 15 bases between. This CDR3 contains 14 residues.

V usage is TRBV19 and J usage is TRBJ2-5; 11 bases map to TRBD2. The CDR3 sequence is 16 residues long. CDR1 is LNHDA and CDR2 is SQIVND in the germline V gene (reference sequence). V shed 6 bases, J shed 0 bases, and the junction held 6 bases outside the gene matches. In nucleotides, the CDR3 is TGTGCCAGTAGCCCTAGCGGGGGGTCCCACCAAGAGACCCAGTACTTC. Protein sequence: CASSPSGGSHQETQYF.

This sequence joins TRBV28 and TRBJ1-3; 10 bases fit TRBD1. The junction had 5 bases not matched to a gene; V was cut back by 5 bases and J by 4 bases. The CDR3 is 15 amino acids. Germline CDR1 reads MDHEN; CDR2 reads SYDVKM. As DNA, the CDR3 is TGTGCCAGCAGTCCGACAGGGGGCTACGGAAACACCATATATTTT. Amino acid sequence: CASSPTGGYGNTIYF.

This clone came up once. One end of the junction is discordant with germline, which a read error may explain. Here the CDR3 reads CASSQGGGLESF. DNA of the CDR3: TGTGCCAGCAGCCAAGGGGGGGGTTTGGAGTCCTTC. The chain combines TRBV14 with TRBJ1-2, with D possibly being TRBD1 (5 bases). Germline CDR1 and CDR2: SGHDN and FVKESK. The CDR3 extends over 12 amino acids.

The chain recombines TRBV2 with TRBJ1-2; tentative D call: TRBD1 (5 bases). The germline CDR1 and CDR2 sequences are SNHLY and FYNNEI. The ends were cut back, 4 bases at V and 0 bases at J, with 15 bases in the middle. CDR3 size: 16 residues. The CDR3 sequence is CASSGGGDLSNYGYTF. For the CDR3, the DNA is TGTGCCAGCAGTGGGGGAGGGGACCTCTCTAACTATGGCTACACCTTC.

In DNA form, the CDR3 reads TGTGCCACCAGGACAGGGGGAAAAGAGACCCAGTACTTC. Translation: CATRTGGKETQYF. The chain uses TRBV15 and TRBJ2-5, with TRBD1 matching over 9 bases. Germline V lookup: CDR1 LNHNV, CDR2 YYDKDF (reference sequence). The CDR3 is 13 amino acids. J was trimmed by 3 bases and V by 6 bases; bases with no gene match: 2.

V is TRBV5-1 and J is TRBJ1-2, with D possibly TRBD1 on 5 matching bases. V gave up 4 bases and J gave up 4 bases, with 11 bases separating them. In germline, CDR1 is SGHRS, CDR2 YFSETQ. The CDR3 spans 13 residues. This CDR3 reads CASSPGGTYGYTF. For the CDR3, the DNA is TGCGCCAGCAGCCCGGGGGGGACCTATGGCTACACCTTC.

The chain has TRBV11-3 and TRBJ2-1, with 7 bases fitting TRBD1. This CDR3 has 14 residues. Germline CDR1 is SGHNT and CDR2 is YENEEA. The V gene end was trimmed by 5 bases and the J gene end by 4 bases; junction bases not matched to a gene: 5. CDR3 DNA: TGTGCCAGCAGCCGGGACAGTTTTTACAATGAGCAGTTCTTC. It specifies CASSRDSFYNEQFF.

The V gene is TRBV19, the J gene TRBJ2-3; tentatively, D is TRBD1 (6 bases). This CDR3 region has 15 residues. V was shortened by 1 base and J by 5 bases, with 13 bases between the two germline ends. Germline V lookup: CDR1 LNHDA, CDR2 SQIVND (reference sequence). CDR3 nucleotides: TGTGCCAGTAGTATAGTAGGGGGATCGGGAGATACGCAGTATTTT. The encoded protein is CASSIVGGSGDTQYF.

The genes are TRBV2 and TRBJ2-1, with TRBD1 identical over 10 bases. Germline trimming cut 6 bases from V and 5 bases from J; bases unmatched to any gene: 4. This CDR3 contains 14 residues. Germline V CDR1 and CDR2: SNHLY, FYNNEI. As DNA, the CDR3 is TGTGCCAGCAGCCCCGGGACAGGGGACAATGAGCAGTTCTTC. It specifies CASSPGTGDNEQFF.

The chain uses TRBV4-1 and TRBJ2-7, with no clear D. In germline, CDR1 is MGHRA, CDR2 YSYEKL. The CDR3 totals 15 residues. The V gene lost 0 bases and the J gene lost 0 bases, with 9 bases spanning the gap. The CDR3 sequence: CASSQDLASSYEQYF. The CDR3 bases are TGCGCCAGCAGCCAAGACCTGGCTAGCTCCTACGAGCAGTACTTC.

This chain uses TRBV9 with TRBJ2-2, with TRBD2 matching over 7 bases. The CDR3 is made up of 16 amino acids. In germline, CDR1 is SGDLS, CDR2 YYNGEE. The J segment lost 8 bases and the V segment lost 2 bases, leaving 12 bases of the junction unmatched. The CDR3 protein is CASSVQSGVKGGELFF. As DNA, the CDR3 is TGTGCCAGCAGCGTGCAGAGCGGGGTGAAGGGTGGGGAGCTGTTTTTT.

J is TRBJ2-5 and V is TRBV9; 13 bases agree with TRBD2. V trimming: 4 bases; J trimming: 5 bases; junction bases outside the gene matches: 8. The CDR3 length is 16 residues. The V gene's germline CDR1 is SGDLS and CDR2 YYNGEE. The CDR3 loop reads CASSPTSGGAVETQYF. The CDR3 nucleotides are TGTGCCAGCAGCCCAACTAGCGGGGGGGCAGTGGAGACCCAGTACTTC. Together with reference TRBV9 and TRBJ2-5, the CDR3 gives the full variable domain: DSGVTQTPKHLITATGQRVTLRCSPRSGDLSVYWYQQSLDQGLQFLIQYYNGEERAKGNILERFSAQQFPDLHSELNLSSLELGDSALYFCASSPTSGGAVETQYFGPGTRLLVL.

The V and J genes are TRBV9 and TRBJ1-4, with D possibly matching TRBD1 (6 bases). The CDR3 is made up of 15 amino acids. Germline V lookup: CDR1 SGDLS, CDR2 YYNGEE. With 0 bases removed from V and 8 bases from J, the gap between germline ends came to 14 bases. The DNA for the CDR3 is TGTGCCAGCAGCGTAGATCAGGGGCTCAGAGAAAAACTGTTTTTT. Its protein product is CASSVDQGLREKLFF. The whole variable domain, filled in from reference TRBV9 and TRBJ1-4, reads DSGVTQTPKHLITATGQRVTLRCSPRSGDLSVYWYQQSLDQGLQFLIQYYNGEERAKGNILERFSAQQFPDLHSELNLSSLELGDSALYFCASSVDQGLREKLFFGSGTQLSVL.

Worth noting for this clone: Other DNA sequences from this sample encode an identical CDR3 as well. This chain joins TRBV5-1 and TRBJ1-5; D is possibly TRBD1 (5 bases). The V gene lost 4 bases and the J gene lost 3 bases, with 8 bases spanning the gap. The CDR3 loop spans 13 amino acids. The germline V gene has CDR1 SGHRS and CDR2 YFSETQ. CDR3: CASSRDSNQPQHF. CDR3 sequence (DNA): TGCGCCAGCAGCAGGGACTCCAATCAGCCCCAGCATTTT.

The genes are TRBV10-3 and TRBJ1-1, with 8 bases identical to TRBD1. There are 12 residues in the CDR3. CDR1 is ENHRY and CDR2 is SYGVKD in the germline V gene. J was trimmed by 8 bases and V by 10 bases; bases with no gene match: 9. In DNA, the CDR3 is TGTGCCACCGGGACAGGCCTTCAAGAAGCTTTCTTT. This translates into CATGTGLQEAFF.

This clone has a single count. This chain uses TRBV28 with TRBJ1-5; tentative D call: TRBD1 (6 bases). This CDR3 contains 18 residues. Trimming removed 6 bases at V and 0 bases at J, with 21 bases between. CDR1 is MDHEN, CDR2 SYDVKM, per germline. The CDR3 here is CASSPSTGLGNSNQPQHF. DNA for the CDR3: TGTGCCAGCAGCCCATCGACAGGTCTCGGGAATAGCAATCAGCCCCAGCATTTT.

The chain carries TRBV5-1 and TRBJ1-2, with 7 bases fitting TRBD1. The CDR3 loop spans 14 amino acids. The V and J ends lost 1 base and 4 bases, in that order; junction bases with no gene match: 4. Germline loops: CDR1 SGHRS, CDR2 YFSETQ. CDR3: CASSLSTGAYGYTF. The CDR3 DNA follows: TGCGCCAGCAGCTTGTCTACAGGGGCCTATGGCTACACCTTC.

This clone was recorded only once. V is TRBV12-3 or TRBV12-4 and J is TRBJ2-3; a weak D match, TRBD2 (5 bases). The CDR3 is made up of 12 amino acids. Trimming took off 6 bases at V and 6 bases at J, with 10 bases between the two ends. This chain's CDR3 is CASSRGRDTQYF. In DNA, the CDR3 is TGTGCCAGCAGCCGAGGGCGGGATACGCAGTATTTT.

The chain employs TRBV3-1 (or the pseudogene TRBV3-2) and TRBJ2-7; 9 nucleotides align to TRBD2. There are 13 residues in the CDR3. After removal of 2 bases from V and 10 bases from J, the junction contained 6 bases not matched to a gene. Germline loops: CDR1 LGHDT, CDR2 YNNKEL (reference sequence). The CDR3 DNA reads TGTGCCAGCAGCCAACCAGCGGGGGGCCCCCAGTACTTC. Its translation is CASSQPAGGPQYF.

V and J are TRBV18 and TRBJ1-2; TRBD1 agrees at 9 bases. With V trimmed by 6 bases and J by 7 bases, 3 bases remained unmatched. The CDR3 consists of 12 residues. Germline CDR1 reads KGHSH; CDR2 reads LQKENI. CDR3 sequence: CASSGQGAGYTF. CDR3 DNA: TGTGCCAGCTCGGGACAGGGCGCTGGCTACACCTTC.

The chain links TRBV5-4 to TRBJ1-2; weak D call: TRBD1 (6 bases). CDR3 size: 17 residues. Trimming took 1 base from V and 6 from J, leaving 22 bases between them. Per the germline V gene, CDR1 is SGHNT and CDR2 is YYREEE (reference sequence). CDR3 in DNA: TGTGCCAGCAGCTTGAATGGGGGGGGCGGGAATTCTGATGGCTACACCTTC. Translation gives CASSLNGGGGNSDGYTF.